These 24 T cell receptor beta chains were all obtained from the same sample, sequenced in a study of T cell responses to AZD1222 COVID-19 vaccine. Clones were read by immunoSEQ multiplex PCR, and TCRdb kept only the in-frame ones, dropping some. The table records 110,000 to 150,000 clones, 85% to 95% of them present only once. The sample was peripheral blood, taken after recovery from COVID-19. These receptors were collected from an adult who had recovered from COVID-19.

The CDR3, as DNA: TGTGCCAGCAGCTTCACAGCCCTGGGGATGAACACTGAAGCTTTCTTT. Translated, it gives CASSFTALGMNTEAFF. The chain combines TRBV11-2 with TRBJ1-1; D ambiguous. Germline V gene data show CDR1 as SGHAT and CDR2 as FQNNGV. Trimming took 3 bases from V and 0 from J, leaving 14 bases between them. The CDR3 covers 16 residues.

This sequence joins TRBV6-5 and TRBJ1-5; the D gene is possibly TRBD1 (6 bases). The CDR3 loop spans 14 amino acids. CDR1 and CDR2 (germline): MNHEY, SVGAGI. V lost 6 bases and J 0 bases, leaving 9 bases between the germline ends. In DNA form, the CDR3 reads TGTGCCAGCAGCCGGGACACTAGCAATCAGCCCCAGCATTTT. Translated, it gives CASSRDTSNQPQHF.

The chain is built from TRBV5-5 and TRBJ1-1; no firm D call. V was trimmed by 0 bases and J by 0 bases, leaving 3 bases between them. This CDR3 has 13 residues. Germline V gene sequence: CDR1 SGHKS, CDR2 YYEKEE (reference sequence). The CDR3 region has the DNA TGTGCCAGCAGCTTGGATGTGAACACTGAAGCTTTCTTT. Residues: CASSLDVNTEAFF.

The chain couples TRBV21-1 to TRBJ2-2; the table's D call TRBD1 went unverified against the DNA. TRBV21-1 is reported as a pseudogene. The length of the CDR3 is 18 residues. The CDR3 loop is CASSKVEGQGPDTGELFF. In DNA, the CDR3 is TGTGCCAGCAGCAAAGTGGAGGGACAGGGGCCCGACACCGGGGAGCTGTTTTTT.

This chain joins TRBV4-1 and TRBJ2-2; perhaps TRBD2 as D (5 bases). V lost 7 bases and J 8 bases, leaving 11 bases between the germline ends. The CDR3 extends over 12 amino acids. Looked up from germline, CDR1 is MGHRA and CDR2 is YSYEKL. The chain's CDR3 is CASTSSIGELFF. In DNA form, the CDR3 reads TGCGCCAGCACCTCTAGCATAGGGGAGCTGTTTTTT.

As DNA, the CDR3 is TGTGCCCATAGGACCGCTCCTTTCTCACCCCTCCACTTT. Its translation is CAHRTAPFSPLHF. The rearrangement joins TRBV28 to TRBJ1-6, with no clear D. V gave up 11 bases and J gave up 10 bases, with 18 bases separating them. Germline V CDR1 and CDR2: MDHEN, SYDVKM. CDR3 size: 13 residues. The entire variable domain, with the rest obtained from reference TRBV28 and TRBJ1-6, is as follows: DVKVTQSSRYLVKRTGEKVFLECVQDMDHENMFWYRQDPGLGLRLIYFSYDVKMKEKGDIPEGYSVSREKKERFSLILESASTNQTSMYLCAHRTAPFSPLHFGNGTRLTVT.

The V call is TRBV25-1, the J call TRBJ2-1; D uncertain. Germline V gene lookup returns CDR1 MGHDK and CDR2 SYGVNS. V lost 5 bases and J lost 5, with 16 bases in between. This CDR3 is 15 amino acids long. The CDR3 region has the DNA TGTGCCAGCAGTCGTCGGGTCCAAAAGAACAATGAGCAGTTCTTC. Translation: CASSRRVQKNNEQFF.

The genes are TRBV11-2 and TRBJ1-1; unclear D gene. The germline V and J ends were trimmed by 2 bases and 6 bases, with 16 bases remaining between them. CDR3 length equals 15 residues. Germline V gene sequence: CDR1 SGHAT, CDR2 FQNNGV. CDR3 protein: CASSLFLGSVPEAFF. CDR3 in DNA: TGTGCCAGCAGCTTATTCTTAGGGTCGGTTCCTGAAGCTTTCTTT. Full variable domain (rest looked up from reference TRBV11-2 and TRBJ1-1): EAGVAQSPRYKIIEKRQSVAFWCNPISGHATLYWYQQILGQGPKLLIQFQNNGVVDDSQLPKDRFSAERLKGVDSTLKIQPAKLEDSAVYLCASSLFLGSVPEAFFGQGTRLTVV.

The V and J genes are TRBV11-2 and TRBJ2-7, with 16 bases aligning to TRBD2. The J segment lost 2 bases and the V segment lost 4 bases, leaving 8 bases of the junction unmatched. The CDR3 consists of 18 residues. The germline CDR1 and CDR2 sequences are SGHAT and FQNNGV. CDR3: CASSSLGTSGRAAYEQYF. In DNA form, the CDR3 reads TGTGCCAGCAGCTCCCTTGGGACTAGCGGGAGGGCCGCCTACGAGCAGTACTTC.

The gene calls are TRBV5-4 and TRBJ1-6; D is uncertain. Germline V gene sequence: CDR1 SGHNT, CDR2 YYREEE (reference sequence). V was pared by 2 bases and J by 5 bases, with 5 bases between. The CDR3 length is 13 residues. The CDR3 reads CASSFPDNSPLHF. CDR3 nucleotide sequence: TGTGCCAGCAGCTTCCCGGATAATTCACCCCTCCACTTT.

The V gene is TRBV29-1, the J gene TRBJ2-2, with D possibly TRBD2 on 5 matching bases. The CDR3 totals 13 residues. Trimming removed 4 bases at V and 2 bases at J, with 8 bases between. Germline CDR1 reads SQVTM; CDR2 reads ANQGSEA. Written as DNA, the CDR3 is TGCAGCGTTGTGGACTCCAACACCGGGGAGCTGTTTTTT. Amino acid sequence: CSVVDSNTGELFF.

V is TRBV27 and J is TRBJ2-5; D possibly matches TRBD1 or TRBD2 (7 bases each). The V gene's germline CDR1 is MNHEY and CDR2 SMNVEV (reference sequence). V was cut by 2 bases and J by 2 bases, with 12 bases left in between. This CDR3 comprises 15 residues. This CDR3 is CASSLHRGLQETQYF. CDR3 nucleotide sequence: TGTGCCAGCAGTTTACACAGGGGACTACAAGAGACCCAGTACTTC.

The chain recombines TRBV27 with TRBJ1-2, with no clear D. CDR3 length equals 14 residues. Germline V CDR1 and CDR2: MNHEY, SMNVEV (reference sequence). The germline V and J ends were trimmed by 4 bases and 6 bases, with 15 bases remaining between them. For the CDR3, the DNA is TGTGCCAGCAGTTCCCACCTGACCCCCCATGGCTACACCTTC. It codes for CASSSHLTPHGYTF.

The rearrangement links TRBV11-3 to TRBJ1-1, with unresolved D. Per germline, CDR1 SGHNT and CDR2 YENEEA. This CDR3 is built from 16 residues. Trimming left V 0 bases short and J 0 bases short, with 11 bases between. CDR3 sequence: CASSLDRQNMNTEAFF. CDR3 nucleotides: TGTGCCAGCAGCTTAGATCGCCAGAACATGAACACTGAAGCTTTCTTT.

The CDR3 loop is CASSYHPGLASDEQFF. The DNA for the CDR3 is TGTGCCAGCAGTTACCACCCGGGACTCGCCTCCGATGAGCAGTTCTTC. The rearrangement links TRBV6-5 to TRBJ2-1; D possibly corresponds to TRBD2 (6 bases). Trimming removed 2 bases from V and 8 bases from J, with 19 bases in between. The CDR3 covers 16 residues. Per the germline V gene, CDR1 is MNHEY and CDR2 is SVGAGI.

This rearrangement joins TRBV27 to TRBJ2-7, with TRBD2 matching over 12 bases. The CDR3 loop spans 15 amino acids. Trimming at V came to 4 bases and at J to 6 bases, leaving 7 bases not matched to a gene. Looked up from germline, CDR1 is MNHEY and CDR2 is SMNVEV (reference sequence). The CDR3 here is CASSSQGLAGLEQYF. The CDR3 nucleotides are TGTGCCAGCAGTTCTCAAGGACTAGCGGGACTCGAGCAGTACTTC.

The V and J genes are TRBV2 and TRBJ2-7, with 7 bases fitting TRBD1. Trimming removed 5 bases from V and 2 bases from J; junction bases left unmatched: 3. Germline values: CDR1 SNHLY, CDR2 FYNNEI. This CDR3 is built from 13 residues. CDR3 protein: CASSSTGTYEQYF. The CDR3 nucleotides are TGTGCCAGCAGTTCGACAGGGACCTACGAGCAGTACTTC.

The CDR3 DNA reads as TGTGCCAGCAGCTCCCGGAACACAGATACGCAGTATTTT. It specifies CASSSRNTDTQYF. The chain employs TRBV7-6 and TRBJ2-3; D remains ambiguous. V was trimmed by 4 bases and J by 2 bases, leaving 7 bases between them. The CDR3 contains 13 residues. Germline assignment: CDR1 SGHVS and CDR2 FNYEAQ.

The chain employs TRBV5-6 and TRBJ1-5; a weak D match, TRBD1 (5 bases). The length of the CDR3 is 17 residues. Trimming stripped 1 base from V and 0 bases from J, with 14 bases between. The germline V gene has CDR1 SGHDT and CDR2 YYEEEE. This chain's CDR3 is CASSLQQDTYSNQPQHF. CDR3 DNA: TGTGCCAGCAGCTTGCAACAGGATACCTATAGCAATCAGCCCCAGCATTTT.

V and J are TRBV6-1 and TRBJ1-1; TRBD1 matches at 7 bases. Germline V gene data show CDR1 as MNHNS and CDR2 as SASEGT. V dropped 1 base and J dropped 4; count of bases not matched to a gene: 3. CDR3 length: 14 residues. As DNA, the CDR3 is TGTGCCAGCAGTGAAGGCAGGGGGTCCACTGAAGCTTTCTTT. As protein: CASSEGRGSTEAFF.

The CDR3 nucleotides read TGCAGCGTTGAAGATTGGACTAGCGGACACACAGATACGCAGTATTTT. The encoded protein is CSVEDWTSGHTDTQYF. This chain connects TRBV29-1 to TRBJ2-3; 10 bases line up with TRBD2. CDR1 and CDR2 from the germline V gene are SQVTM and ANQGSEA. J lost 2 bases, V lost 0 bases, and 5 bases had no gene match. The CDR3 loop spans 16 amino acids.

The CDR3 nucleotides are TGTGCCAGCAGTCCTTTCAGGACAGCCGGGAGTAGCGGGGAGCTGTTTTTT. This translates into CASSPFRTAGSSGELFF. This sequence joins TRBV7-9 and TRBJ2-2; possibly TRBD1 or TRBD2 for D (6 bases each). The CDR3 is 17 residues long. Germline CDR1 is SEHNR and CDR2 is FQNEAQ (reference sequence). V was trimmed by 6 bases and J by 7 bases, leaving 24 bases between them.

This clone was seen just once. This chain joins TRBV3-1 (or the pseudogene TRBV3-2) and TRBJ2-3, with D perhaps TRBD2 (7 bases). The length of the CDR3 is 15 residues. CDR1 is LGHDT and CDR2 is YNNKEL in the germline V gene (reference sequence). Trimming left V 1 base short and J 4 bases short, with 12 bases between. For the CDR3, the DNA is TGTGCCAGCAGCCAAGTCTGGGGGGGCCCAGATACGCAGTATTTT. It is translated as CASSQVWGGPDTQYF.

The V and J genes are TRBV24-1 and TRBJ2-3; 9 positions agree with TRBD2. The ends lost 7 bases at V and 2 bases at J; junction bases unmatched: 18. CDR1 KGHDR and CDR2 SFDVKD come from the germline V gene. CDR3 length equals 19 residues. DNA of the CDR3: TGTGCCACCAGGCGTGCGCTAGCGGGATTCGGAGAGGCCACAGATACGCAGTATTTT. It encodes CATRRALAGFGEATDTQYF.